This T cell receptor (beta chain) was observed in a study of blood T cell repertoires in COVID-19. TCRdb's copy holds only in-frame clones and misses some; the assay was immunoSEQ multiplex PCR. The sample holds around 98,000 clones, roughly 82% seen once. Trimming cost V 0 bases and J 3 bases, with 11 bases left between them. The CDR3 length is 15 residues. Germline assignment: CDR1 MNHEY and CDR2 SVGAGI. The sequence derives from a man between 65 and 85 years old with active or convalescent COVID-19. The sequencing sample was made of peripheral blood. J is TRBJ1-2 and V is TRBV6-5; D possibly corresponds to TRBD1 (6 bases). The CDR3 region has the DNA TGTGCCAGCAGTTACTCGACGGGGGGCGACTATGGCTACACCTTC. As protein: CASSYSTGGDYGYTF.